The rows below give T cell receptor beta chains drawn from one sample of a study of control samples from healthy donors and cancer patients. Clones were sequenced by immunoSEQ multiplex PCR, and TCRdb holds only the in-frame ones, with some missing. The sample lists about 80,000 clones; 70% to 85% were seen once. The sequencing input was PBMCs. Receptor source: a man aged 60-69 years with head and neck cancer. Each CDR3 is given with its conserved first and last residue. Fields, in order: clone size, J gene, V gene, D gene, CDR3 protein, CDR3 DNA. The D gene is left open where the match is weak. Size values are once, few and many counts, or a class for expanded clones, and some rows have none.

-	TRBJ1-5	TRBV6-9	-	CASSYQPQHF	TGTGCCAGCAGTTATCAGCCCCAGCATTTT
-	TRBJ1-6	TRBV4-1	-	CASSPERRPNNSPLHF	TGCGCCAGCAGCCCCGAGAGGAGGCCTAATAATTCACCCCTCCACTTT
-	TRBJ2-4	TRBV11-2	TRBD2	CASSLGGGGMKAYF	TGTGCCAGCAGCTTAGGGGGGGGTGGGATGAAGGCGTACTTC
few	TRBJ2-1	TRBV10-3	TRBD1	CAIKGATGQLYNEQFF	TGTGCCATCAAGGGAGCTACGGGACAGTTATACAATGAGCAGTTCTTC
-	TRBJ1-5	TRBV19	TRBD1	CASRGTGGNQPQHF	TGTGCCAGTAGAGGAACAGGGGGCAATCAGCCCCAGCATTTT
once	TRBJ2-2	TRBV4-2	-	CASSQEGGASNTGELFF	TGTGCCAGCAGCCAAGAGGGGGGGGCATCGAACACCGGGGAGCTGTTTTTT
few	TRBJ1-1	TRBV19	-	CASKDRNTEAFF	TGTGCCAGTAAAGACAGAAACACTGAAGCTTTCTTT
-	TRBJ2-7	TRBV7-2	TRBD1	CASSARRDRGSYEQYF	TGTGCCAGCAGCGCCCGCCGGGACAGGGGTTCCTACGAGCAGTACTTC
-	TRBJ2-1	TRBV9	-	CASSVVGYDNEQFF	TGTGCCAGCAGCGTAGTGGGCTACGACAATGAGCAGTTCTTC
few	TRBJ1-5	TRBV3-1/TRBV3-2	-	CASSLNRDQPQHF	TGTGCCAGCAGCCTTAACAGGGACCAGCCCCAGCATTTT
-	TRBJ1-6	TRBV4-1	-	CASSLQGTSSPLHF	TGCGCCAGCAGCCTGCAGGGAACCTCTTCACCCCTCCACTTT
-	TRBJ2-1	TRBV29-1	TRBD1	CSGRTGDSYNEQFF	TGCAGCGGGCGAACCGGGGACAGCTACAATGAGCAGTTCTTC
-	TRBJ2-7	TRBV2	TRBD1	CASGRDRDFPYEQYF	TGTGCCAGCGGACGGGACAGGGATTTCCCCTACGAGCAGTACTTC
-	TRBJ1-5	TRBV5-8	-	CASSQRTGNQPQHF	TGTGCCAGCAGCCAGAGGACGGGCAATCAGCCCCAGCATTTT
few	TRBJ1-5	TRBV29-1	-	CSVDFGGDQPQHF	TGCAGCGTTGATTTCGGGGGTGACCAGCCCCAGCATTTT
-	TRBJ2-1	TRBV25-1	-	CASSDYPASEQFF	TGTGCCAGCAGTGATTACCCAGCATCTGAGCAGTTCTTC
-	TRBJ1-1	TRBV5-1	-	CASSFQGVLYTEAFF	TGCGCCAGCAGCTTTCAAGGGGTTTTGTACACTGAAGCTTTCTTT
-	TRBJ2-7	TRBV5-1	TRBD2	CASSSGLAGGRDEQYF	TGCGCCAGCAGCTCGGGACTAGCGGGAGGACGGGACGAGCAGTACTTC
-	TRBJ1-2	TRBV27	-	CASSTFFGANYGYTF	TGTGCCAGCAGTACCTTCTTTGGGGCTAACTATGGCTACACCTTC
-	TRBJ2-7	TRBV5-4	TRBD1	CASSLDRATYEQYF	TGTGCCAGCAGCCTGGACAGGGCAACCTACGAGCAGTACTTC
-	TRBJ2-6	TRBV11-1	-	CASSRVSSGANVLTF	TGTGCCAGCAGCCGTGTCTCCTCTGGGGCCAACGTCCTGACTTTC
once	TRBJ2-7	TRBV28	TRBD1	CASSSPSDRVSSYEQYF	TGTGCCAGCAGTTCCCCCTCGGACAGGGTGAGCTCCTACGAGCAGTACTTC
-	TRBJ1-4	TRBV5-1	TRBD1	CASSLGTGRGSNEKLFF	TGCGCCAGCAGCTTAGGGACAGGGCGGGGGAGTAATGAAAAACTGTTTTTT
-	TRBJ2-7	TRBV7-8	-	CASSHYGGSEQYF	TGTGCCAGCAGCCACTACGGGGGATCCGAGCAGTACTTC
-	TRBJ1-1	TRBV30	-	CAWSSLYTEAFF	TGTGCCTGGAGTAGTCTTTACACTGAAGCTTTCTTT
-	TRBJ2-3	TRBV25-1	-	CASSLPLTDTQYF	TGTGCCAGCAGTCTGCCCCTTACAGATACGCAGTATTTT
-	TRBJ2-3	TRBV5-1	-	CASRPQPSQTSTDTQYF	TGCGCCAGCAGACCGCAGCCCTCACAAACAAGCACAGATACGCAGTATTTT
-	TRBJ1-4	TRBV5-4	-	CASSSRTVNEKLFF	TGTGCCAGCAGCTCCCGGACCGTTAATGAAAAACTGTTTTTT
-	TRBJ2-1	TRBV5-8	TRBD1	CASRGQGWVGEQFF	TGTGCCAGCAGGGGACAGGGATGGGTGGGTGAGCAGTTCTTC
-	TRBJ2-1	TRBV6-1	TRBD2	CASSGMIGLVRNEQFF	TGTGCCAGCAGTGGGATGATCGGACTAGTGCGCAATGAGCAGTTCTTC
-	TRBJ2-7	TRBV10-3	TRBD2	CAISRSGSESYEQYF	TGTGCCATCAGCAGGAGCGGGAGTGAGTCCTACGAGCAGTACTTC
few	TRBJ1-1	TRBV4-1	-	CASSRGETEAFF	TGCGCCAGCAGCCGCGGGGAGACTGAAGCTTTCTTT
-	TRBJ2-6	TRBV5-1	-	CASSSQGGGSGANVLTF	TGCGCCAGCAGCTCCCAAGGGGGGGGCTCTGGGGCCAACGTCCTGACTTTC
-	TRBJ2-7	TRBV11-3	-	CASSLAPDSYEQYF	TGTGCCAGCAGCTTAGCGCCGGACAGTTACGAGCAGTACTTC
-	TRBJ1-3	TRBV7-9	TRBD1	CASRPGQGSGNTIYF	TGTGCCAGCAGACCAGGACAGGGCTCAGGAAACACCATATATTTT
few	TRBJ2-2	TRBV10-2	TRBD2	CASMKREGTGELFF	TGCGCCAGCATGAAGCGGGAGGGGACCGGGGAGCTGTTTTTT
-	TRBJ2-1	TRBV5-1	TRBD1	CASTEGQGIYNEQFF	TGCGCCAGCACGGAGGGACAGGGCATTTACAATGAGCAGTTCTTC
-	TRBJ2-1	TRBV6-2/TRBV6-3	TRBD2	CASSYYPGTSGTYNEQFF	TGTGCCAGCAGTTACTATCCCGGGACTAGCGGAACCTACAATGAGCAGTTCTTC
-	TRBJ1-2	TRBV19	TRBD1	CASRDQQGMGYTF	TGTGCCAGTAGAGACCAACAGGGGATGGGCTACACCTTC
-	TRBJ1-3	TRBV6-5	-	CASIRGQGGNTIYF	TGTGCCAGCATCCGTGGGCAGGGAGGAAACACCATATATTTT
-	TRBJ2-5	TRBV7-9	TRBD1	CASSGGQGRQETQYF	TGTGCCAGCAGCGGGGGACAGGGGCGGCAAGAGACCCAGTACTTC